This entry features one TCR beta chain sequence. The assay was immunoSEQ multiplex PCR, and TCRdb's table has in-frame clones only and misses some. The sample consists of 7,000 to 9,000 clones, nearly 98% of them appearing once. These data originate in a study of naive CD8 T cells in extremely preterm neonates. CDR1 is MNHEY and CDR2 is SMNVEV in the germline V gene (reference sequence). The CDR3 spans 17 residues. The ends lost 6 bases at V and 0 bases at J; junction bases unmatched: 4. The specimen sequenced was naive CD8+ T cells from blood. This clonotype was sampled from a human donor in good health. J is TRBJ2-6 and V is TRBV27; 11 bases agree with TRBD1. The CDR3 region has the DNA TGTGCCAGCAGGGGACAGGGGGTCTACTCTGGGGCCAACGTCCTGACTTTC. As protein: CASRGQGVYSGANVLTF.